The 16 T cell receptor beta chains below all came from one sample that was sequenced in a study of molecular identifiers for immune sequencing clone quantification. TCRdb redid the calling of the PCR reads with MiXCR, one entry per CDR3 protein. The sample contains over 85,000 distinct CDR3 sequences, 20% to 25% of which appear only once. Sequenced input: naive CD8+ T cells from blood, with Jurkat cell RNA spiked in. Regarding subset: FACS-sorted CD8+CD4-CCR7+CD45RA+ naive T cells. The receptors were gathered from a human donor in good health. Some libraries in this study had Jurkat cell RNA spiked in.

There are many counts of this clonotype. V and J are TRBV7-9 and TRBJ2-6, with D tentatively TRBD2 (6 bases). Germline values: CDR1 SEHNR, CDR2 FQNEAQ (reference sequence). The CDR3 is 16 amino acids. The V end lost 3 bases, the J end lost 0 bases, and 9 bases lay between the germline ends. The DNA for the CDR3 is TGTGCCAGCAGCTTGACGGGAGCCTCTGGGGCCAACGTCCTGACTTTC. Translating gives CASSLTGASGANVLTF.

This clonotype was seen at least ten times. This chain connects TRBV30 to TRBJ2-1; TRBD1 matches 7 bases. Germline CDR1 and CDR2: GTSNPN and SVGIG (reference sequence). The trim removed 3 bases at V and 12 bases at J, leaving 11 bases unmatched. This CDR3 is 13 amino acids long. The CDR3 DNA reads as TGTGCCTGGAGCCCCGGGACAGCGCTTGGGCAGTTCTTC. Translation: CAWSPGTALGQFF.

Here the CDR3 reads CASSLGTGGLAYEQYF. CDR3 DNA: TGTGCCAGCAGTTTAGGGACAGGGGGTTTGGCCTACGAGCAGTACTTC. The rearrangement links TRBV27 to TRBJ2-7, with TRBD1 identical over 11 bases. Germline CDR1 is MNHEY and CDR2 is SMNVEV (reference sequence). Trimming took 2 bases from V and 2 from J; bases not matched to a gene: 5. The CDR3 spans 16 residues.

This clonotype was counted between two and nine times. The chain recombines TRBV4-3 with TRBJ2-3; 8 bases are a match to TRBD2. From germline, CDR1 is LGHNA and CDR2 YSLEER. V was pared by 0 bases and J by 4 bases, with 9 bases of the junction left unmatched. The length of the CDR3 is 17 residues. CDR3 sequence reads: CASSQDSRGGIADTQYF. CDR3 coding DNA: TGCGCCAGCAGCCAAGATTCTCGCGGGGGGATCGCAGATACGCAGTATTTT.

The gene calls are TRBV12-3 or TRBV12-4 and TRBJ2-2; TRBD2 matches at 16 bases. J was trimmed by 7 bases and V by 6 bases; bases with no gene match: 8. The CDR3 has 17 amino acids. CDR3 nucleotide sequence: TGTGCCAGCAGCCCCACCGGGACTAGCGGGGGGGGCGGGGAGCTGTTTTTT. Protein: CASSPTGTSGGGGELFF.

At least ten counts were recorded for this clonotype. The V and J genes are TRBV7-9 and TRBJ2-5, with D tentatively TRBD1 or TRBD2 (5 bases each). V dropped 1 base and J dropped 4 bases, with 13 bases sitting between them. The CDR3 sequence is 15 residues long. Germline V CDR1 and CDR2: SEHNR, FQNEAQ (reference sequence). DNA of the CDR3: TGTGCCAGCAGCTTAGAAGGGACCGGGGTAGAGACCCAGTACTTC. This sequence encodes CASSLEGTGVETQYF.

CDR3 DNA: TGCGCCAGCAGCCAAGTTCGGGGGTTGAACACCGGGGAGCTGTTTTTT. Amino acid sequence: CASSQVRGLNTGELFF. The gene calls are TRBV4-3 and TRBJ2-2; possibly TRBD2 for D (6 bases). V gave up 1 base and J gave up 1 base, with 10 bases separating them. Germline values: CDR1 LGHNA, CDR2 YSLEER. The CDR3 covers 16 residues.

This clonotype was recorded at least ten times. The CDR3 reads CASSFAASTDTQYF. The CDR3 bases are TGTGCCAGCAGCTTTGCAGCTAGCACAGATACGCAGTATTTT. The rearrangement joins TRBV7-9 to TRBJ2-3; D is unclear. This CDR3 contains 14 residues. CDR1 SEHNR and CDR2 FQNEAQ come from the germline V gene (reference sequence). Between the trimmed V and J ends, which lost 3 bases and 0 bases, there was a span of 7 bases.

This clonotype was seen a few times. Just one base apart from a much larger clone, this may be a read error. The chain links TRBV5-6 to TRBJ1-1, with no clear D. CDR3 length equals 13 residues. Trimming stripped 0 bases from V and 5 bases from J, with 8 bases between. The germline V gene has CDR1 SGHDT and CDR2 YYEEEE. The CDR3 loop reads CASSLEGATEAFF. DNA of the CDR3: TGTGCCAGCAGCTTGGAGGGCGCGACTGAAGCTTTCTTT.

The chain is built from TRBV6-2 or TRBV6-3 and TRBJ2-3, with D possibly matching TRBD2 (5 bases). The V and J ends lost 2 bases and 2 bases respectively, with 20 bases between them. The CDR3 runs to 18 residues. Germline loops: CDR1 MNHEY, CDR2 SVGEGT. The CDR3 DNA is TGTGCCAGCAGTTACGCAGCAGAAGCGGAGTCCCACACAGATACGCAGTATTTT. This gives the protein CASSYAAEAESHTDTQYF.

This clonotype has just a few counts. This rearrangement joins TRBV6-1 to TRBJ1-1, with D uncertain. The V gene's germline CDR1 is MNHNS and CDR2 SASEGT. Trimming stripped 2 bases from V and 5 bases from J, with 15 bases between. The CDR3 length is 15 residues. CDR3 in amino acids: CASSESESGGTEAFF. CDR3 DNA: TGTGCCAGCAGTGAATCTGAATCCGGCGGGACTGAAGCTTTCTTT.

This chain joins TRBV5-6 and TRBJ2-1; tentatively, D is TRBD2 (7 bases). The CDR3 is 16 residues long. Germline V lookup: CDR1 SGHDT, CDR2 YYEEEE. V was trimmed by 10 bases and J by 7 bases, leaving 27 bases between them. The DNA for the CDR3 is TGTGCCCCCAGCTTGAGGGGGGGTCGGTCGGGGAATGAGCAGTTCTTC. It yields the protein CAPSLRGGRSGNEQFF.

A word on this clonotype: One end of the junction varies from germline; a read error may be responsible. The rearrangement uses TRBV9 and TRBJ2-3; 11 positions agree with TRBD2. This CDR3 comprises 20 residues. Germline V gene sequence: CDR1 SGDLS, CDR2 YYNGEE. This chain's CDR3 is CASSVGGPSGGLESTDMQYF. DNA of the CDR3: TGTGCCAGCAGCGTAGGTGGACCTAGCGGGGGGCTAGAAAGCACAGATATGCAGTATTTT.

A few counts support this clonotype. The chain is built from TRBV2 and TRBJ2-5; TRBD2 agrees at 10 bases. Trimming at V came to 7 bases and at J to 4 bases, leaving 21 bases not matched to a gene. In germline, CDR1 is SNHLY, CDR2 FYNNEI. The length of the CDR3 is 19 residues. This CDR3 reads CASIKWSPSSGSGLETQYF. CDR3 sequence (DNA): TGTGCCAGCATTAAATGGTCCCCTTCTAGCGGGAGTGGATTAGAGACCCAGTACTTC.

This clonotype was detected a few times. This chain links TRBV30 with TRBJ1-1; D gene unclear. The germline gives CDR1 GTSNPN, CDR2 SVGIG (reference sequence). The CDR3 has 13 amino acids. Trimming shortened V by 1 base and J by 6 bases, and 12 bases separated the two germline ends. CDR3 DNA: TGTGCCTGGAGTGCCCTGGTGGGCTCTGAAGCTTTCTTT. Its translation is CAWSALVGSEAFF. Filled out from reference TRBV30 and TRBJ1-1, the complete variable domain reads SQTIHQWPATLVQPVGSPLSLECTVEGTSNPNLYWYRQAAGRGLQLLFYSVGIGQISSEVPQNLSASRPQDRQFILSSKKLLLSDSGFYLCAWSALVGSEAFFGQGTRLTVV.

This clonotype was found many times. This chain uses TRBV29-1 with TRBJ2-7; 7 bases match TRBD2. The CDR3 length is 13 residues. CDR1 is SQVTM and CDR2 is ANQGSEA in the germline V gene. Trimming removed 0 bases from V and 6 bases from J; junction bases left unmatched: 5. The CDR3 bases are TGCAGCGTTGAAGATCCGGCGGGGGTCGAGCAGTACTTC. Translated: CSVEDPAGVEQYF.